Shown below are 27 T cell receptor beta chains from a single sample sequenced in a study of blood T cell repertoires in COVID-19 (dated by TCRdb to 2018 to 2020). Library preparation was by the immunoSEQ multiplex PCR assay. TCRdb obtained this table from immuneACCESS and retained in-frame rearrangements with V and J assigned. These tables miss some clones; where compared with another copy, unresolved V genes account for less than half of the shortfall, and the remainder is unexplained. The sample profile shows about 74,000 clones; 85% to 90% of them were found once. More than 1.5% of the sample is in the top ten clones. The material sequenced was peripheral blood. All receptors derive from a woman of 80 years or more with active or convalescent COVID-19.

V gene TRBV7-8 combines with J gene TRBJ2-7; TRBD1 matches 7 bases. CDR3 length: 14 residues. The trim removed 4 bases at V and 4 bases at J, leaving 7 bases unmatched. Germline V gene sequence: CDR1 SGHVS, CDR2 FQNEAQ. CDR3 sequence (DNA): TGTGCCAGCAGCTCAGACAGGGAAGGGTACGAGCAGTACTTC. This gives the protein CASSSDREGYEQYF.

The chain recombines TRBV7-6 with TRBJ2-7, with 10 bases lining up with TRBD2. The CDR3 is 15 residues long. CDR1 SGHVS and CDR2 FNYEAQ come from the germline V gene. V gave up 5 bases and J gave up 3 bases; unmatched junction bases: 7. DNA for the CDR3: TGTGCCAGCAGCCATAAAGCGGGGGGGATCTACGAGCAGTACTTC. Protein product: CASSHKAGGIYEQYF.

The CDR3 sequence: CASSSIQGQGTEAFF. Written as DNA, the CDR3 is TGTGCCAGCAGCTCAATACAGGGCCAGGGCACTGAAGCTTTCTTT. The J gene is TRBJ1-1, the V gene TRBV7-9; perhaps TRBD1 as D (6 bases). V dropped 4 bases and J dropped 4 bases, with 16 bases sitting between them. This CDR3 contains 15 residues. Germline CDR1 SEHNR, CDR2 FQNEAQ (reference sequence).

The chain couples TRBV30 to TRBJ1-1; D perhaps matches TRBD1 (5 bases). With 4 bases removed from V and 3 bases from J, the gap between germline ends came to 9 bases. Germline V gene sequence: CDR1 GTSNPN, CDR2 SVGIG (reference sequence). The CDR3 is 12 amino acids. This chain's CDR3 is CAWKAGDTEAFF. The CDR3 DNA reads TGTGCCTGGAAGGCGGGGGACACTGAAGCTTTCTTT. Together with reference TRBV30 and TRBJ1-1, the CDR3 gives the full variable domain: SQTIHQWPATLVQPVGSPLSLECTVEGTSNPNLYWYRQAAGRGLQLLFYSVGIGQISSEVPQNLSASRPQDRQFILSSKKLLLSDSGFYLCAWKAGDTEAFFGQGTRLTVV.

The V and J genes are TRBV27 and TRBJ1-5; TRBD1 agrees at 7 bases. CDR1 MNHEY and CDR2 SMNVEV come from the germline V gene (reference sequence). The CDR3 loop spans 18 amino acids. The J segment lost 1 base and the V segment lost 5 bases, leaving 14 bases of the junction unmatched. CDR3 coding DNA: TGTGCCAGCAGTATGACCTTAGACAGGGCGGTGAGCAATCAGCCCCAGCATTTT. Its protein is CASSMTLDRAVSNQPQHF.

This chain links TRBV7-9 with TRBJ2-7, with TRBD2 matching 15 bases. The CDR3 is 19 residues long. CDR1 is SEHNR and CDR2 is FQNEAQ in the germline V gene (reference sequence). Trimming removed 4 bases from V and 2 bases from J; junction bases left unmatched: 12. The CDR3 nucleotides are TGTGCCAGCAGCTCCGGGACTAGCGGGGGGCCCTGGCCACCCTACGAGCAGTACTTC. Residues: CASSSGTSGGPWPPYEQYF.

The V and J genes are TRBV6-5 and TRBJ1-1, with 9 bases lining up with TRBD1. Germline CDR1 and CDR2: MNHEY and SVGAGI. This CDR3 is 14 amino acids long. V shed 4 bases and J 5 bases; nucleotides not matched to a gene: 5. The CDR3 coding sequence is TGTGCCAGCAGTTTCTCCGACAGGGGGACTGAAGCTTTCTTT. Residues: CASSFSDRGTEAFF.

The chain joins TRBV19 to TRBJ1-2; no clear D gene. The CDR3 covers 17 residues. V was pared by 2 bases and J by 1 base, with 17 bases between. Germline CDR1 reads LNHDA; CDR2 reads SQIVND (reference sequence). The CDR3 DNA reads as TGTGCCAGTAGTATATATTACAACCCCATCAATAACTATGGCTACACCTTC. Protein: CASSIYYNPINNYGYTF.

The CDR3 here is CASSLVRNTEAFF. The CDR3 DNA reads as TGTGCCAGCAGCTTAGTCCGGAACACTGAAGCTTTCTTT. The rearrangement links TRBV7-2 to TRBJ1-1; D not resolved. This CDR3 contains 13 residues. V was cut by 1 base and J by 1 base, with 4 bases left in between. CDR1 and CDR2 (germline): SGHTA, FQGNSA.

V is TRBV3-1 (or the pseudogene TRBV3-2) and J is TRBJ2-5, with 7 nucleotides matching TRBD2. Germline V gives CDR1 LGHDT, CDR2 YNNKEL (reference sequence). V lost 1 base and J lost 5; bases outside the gene matches: 7. CDR3 length equals 15 residues. The CDR3 reads CASSQVIAGGETQYF. CDR3 DNA: TGTGCCAGCAGCCAAGTTATAGCGGGCGGGGAGACCCAGTACTTC.

This CDR3 reads CASSEVDGHSSYNEQFF. The CDR3 DNA sequence: TGTGCCAGCAGTGAAGTGGACGGACACAGCTCCTACAATGAGCAGTTCTTC. The V call is TRBV6-1, the J call TRBJ2-1, with TRBD1 as a possible D gene (5 bases). The V and J ends lost 1 base and 0 bases respectively, with 13 bases between them. Per the germline V gene, CDR1 is MNHNS and CDR2 is SASEGT. CDR3 length equals 17 residues.

The chain has TRBV19 and TRBJ2-1; 9 nucleotides match TRBD2. The CDR3 extends over 15 amino acids. Germline V gives CDR1 LNHDA, CDR2 SQIVND (reference sequence). With V trimmed by 5 bases and J by 3 bases, 5 bases remained unmatched. CDR3 bases: TGTGCCAGTAGTCAGACTAGCGGAGACTACAATGAGCAGTTCTTC. Amino acids: CASSQTSGDYNEQFF.

This clone occurred a few times. V usage is TRBV6-5 and J usage is TRBJ1-2; D is possibly TRBD1 (5 bases). Trimming cost V 1 base and J 6 bases, with 12 bases left between them. Germline-derived CDR1 and CDR2 are MNHEY and SVGAGI. CDR3 length equals 14 residues. Here the CDR3 DNA reads TGTGCCAGCAGTTACTGGGGCAGGATGGATGGCTACACCTTC. As protein: CASSYWGRMDGYTF.

The chain is built from TRBV14 and TRBJ2-2, with a weak D call TRBD1 (5 bases). The CDR3 spans 14 residues. The ends were cut back, 1 base at V and 5 bases at J, with 8 bases in the middle. From germline, CDR1 is SGHDN and CDR2 FVKESK. CDR3 loop: CASSQVSGTGELFF. CDR3 bases: TGTGCCAGCAGCCAAGTATCAGGGACCGGGGAGCTGTTTTTT.

The rearrangement uses TRBV4-3 and TRBJ2-7; D possibly corresponds to TRBD2 (6 bases). Germline V CDR1 and CDR2: LGHNA, YSLEER. Trimming left V 0 bases short and J 1 base short, with 19 bases between. CDR3 size: 18 residues. CDR3 sequence (DNA): TGCGCCAGCAGCCAAGATCGGGAGTTCAGCTGGATTTCCTACGAGCAGTACTTC. Amino acids: CASSQDREFSWISYEQYF.

The CDR3: CAWSGRGGSPLHF. As DNA, the CDR3 is TGTGCCTGGAGTGGTCGGGGGGGTTCACCCCTCCACTTT. The chain uses TRBV30 and TRBJ1-6; the D gene is possibly TRBD1 (5 bases). Trimming shortened V by 1 base and J by 9 bases, and 10 bases separated the two germline ends. This CDR3 contains 13 residues. CDR1 and CDR2 (germline): GTSNPN, SVGIG (reference sequence).

The CDR3 DNA is TGTGCCAGCAGCGGGGCCGGGACTTGGATAAACACCGGGGAGCTGTTTTTT. Its translation: CASSGAGTWINTGELFF. This chain uses TRBV9 with TRBJ2-2, with D perhaps TRBD2 (6 bases). Germline CDR1 SGDLS, CDR2 YYNGEE. The V gene lost 3 bases and the J gene lost 2 bases, with 17 bases spanning the gap. The CDR3 consists of 17 residues. The full variable domain, completed using reference TRBV9 and TRBJ2-2, is DSGVTQTPKHLITATGQRVTLRCSPRSGDLSVYWYQQSLDQGLQFLIQYYNGEERAKGNILERFSAQQFPDLHSELNLSSLELGDSALYFCASSGAGTWINTGELFFGEGSRLTVL.

This chain connects TRBV11-2 to TRBJ2-5; no clear D gene. This CDR3 spans 13 amino acids. The germline V gene has CDR1 SGHAT and CDR2 FQNNGV. V was pared by 3 bases and J by 4 bases, with 9 bases between. The CDR3 sequence: CASSLIGRETQYF. CDR3 in DNA: TGTGCCAGCAGCTTGATCGGTCGAGAGACCCAGTACTTC.

The rearrangement joins TRBV5-1 to TRBJ2-2, with a possible D match to TRBD1 (6 bases). The ends were cut back, 2 bases at V and 6 bases at J, with 14 bases in the middle. Germline CDR1 reads SGHRS; CDR2 reads YFSETQ. The CDR3 has 15 amino acids. Here the CDR3 reads CASSFTPGVSGELFF. DNA for the CDR3: TGCGCCAGCAGCTTTACCCCAGGGGTCTCCGGGGAGCTGTTTTTT.

V gene TRBV7-2 combines with J gene TRBJ2-1; D is unclear. CDR1 and CDR2 from the germline V gene are SGHTA and FQGNSA. The CDR3 is 15 residues long. Trimming took 8 bases from V and 4 from J, leaving 18 bases between them. The CDR3 is CASGPRTKPYNEQFF. Here the CDR3 DNA reads TGTGCCAGCGGGCCTCGCACAAAACCGTACAATGAGCAGTTCTTC.

The chain combines TRBV19 with TRBJ2-1; TRBD2 matches at 12 bases. The CDR3 runs to 13 residues. CDR1 LNHDA and CDR2 SQIVND come from the germline V gene (reference sequence). V shed 8 bases and J 7 bases; nucleotides not matched to a gene: 3. CDR3 region: CASHGLAGNEQFF. The CDR3 DNA reads as TGTGCCAGTCATGGACTAGCGGGAAATGAGCAGTTCTTC. Full variable domain (missing parts from reference TRBV19 and TRBJ2-1): DGGITQSPKYLFRKEGQNVTLSCEQNLNHDAMYWYRQDPGQGLRLIYYSQIVNDFQKGDIAEGYSVSREKKESFPLTVTSAQKNPTAFYLCASHGLAGNEQFFGPGTRLTVL.

The chain combines TRBV7-9 with TRBJ1-2; tentative D call: TRBD1 (5 bases). Germline values: CDR1 SEHNR, CDR2 FQNEAQ (reference sequence). Deletions cut 1 base from V and 5 bases from J, with 5 bases between. This CDR3 spans 12 amino acids. The CDR3 DNA reads as TGTGCCAGCAGCTTAGAGGGGTATGGCTACACCTTC. Translation gives CASSLEGYGYTF.

This chain connects TRBV19 to TRBJ1-5; TRBD1 agrees at 8 bases. Germline V gene data show CDR1 as LNHDA and CDR2 as SQIVND (reference sequence). J gave up 0 bases and V 7 bases, and 14 bases lay outside the gene matches. The CDR3 covers 18 residues. In DNA, the CDR3 is TGTGCCAGTACTCCCGTTCCGGGACAGGCAGGTAGCAATCAGCCCCAGCATTTT. Its translation: CASTPVPGQAGSNQPQHF.

The V and J genes are TRBV7-2 and TRBJ1-3; 8 bases fit TRBD1. V shed 4 bases and J 3 bases; nucleotides not matched to a gene: 2. Germline V lookup: CDR1 SGHTA, CDR2 FQGNSA. This CDR3 is 14 amino acids long. The CDR3 coding sequence is TGTGCCAGCAGCTGGGGGACAGGTGGAAACACCATATATTTT. Protein sequence: CASSWGTGGNTIYF.

V gene TRBV5-1 combines with J gene TRBJ1-5; D is perhaps TRBD1 (6 bases). Germline V CDR1 and CDR2: SGHRS, YFSETQ. Trimming left V 2 bases short and J 7 bases short, with 13 bases between. There are 14 residues in the CDR3. In DNA form, the CDR3 reads TGCGCCAGCAGCTTAACAGGGTCGGGGCAGCCCCAGCATTTT. Translation: CASSLTGSGQPQHF.

The rearrangement uses TRBV6-5 and TRBJ2-3; D unresolved. Germline V gives CDR1 MNHEY, CDR2 SVGAGI. The CDR3 totals 16 residues. The V end lost 2 bases, the J end lost 0 bases, and 12 bases lay between the germline ends. CDR3 region: CASSYQTVPSTDTQYF. The CDR3 DNA follows: TGTGCCAGCAGTTACCAGACTGTTCCTAGCACAGATACGCAGTATTTT.

The chain links TRBV4-3 to TRBJ1-1; D possibly corresponds to TRBD1 (6 bases). Germline V gene data show CDR1 as LGHNA and CDR2 as YSLEER. The CDR3 has 14 residues. Between the trimmed V and J ends, which lost 0 bases and 5 bases, there was a span of 10 bases. In nucleotides, the CDR3 is TGCGCCAGCAGCCAAGACAGGGGTGGGACTGAAGCTTTCTTT. Amino acid sequence: CASSQDRGGTEAFF.